What follows describes a single TCR beta chain. V was shortened by 1 base and J by 2 bases, with 7 bases between the two germline ends. The CDR3 extends over 13 amino acids. The germline V gene encodes CDR1 SGHKS and CDR2 YYEKEE (reference sequence). Generated by immunoSEQ multiplex PCR, the TCRdb table keeps only in-frame clones and is missing some. Altogether about 42,000 clones are present, over 75% being singletons, with the ten largest covering about 14%. The sample comes from a study of OX40 agonist ivuxolimab in advanced cancers. Overall study context: At doses from 0.01 to 10 mg/kg, patients were given intravenous ivuxolimab every 2 weeks.

This specimen consisted of CD4+ or CD8+ T cells sorted from blood, obtained in a trial of the OX40 agonist ivuxolimab. This TCR was sampled from an adult with an advanced solid tumor such as melanoma, head and neck, liver or kidney cancer. V gene TRBV5-5 combines with J gene TRBJ2-7; D possibly uses TRBD1 or TRBD2 (5 bases each). In DNA, the CDR3 is TGTGCCAGCAGCTTGCAGGGAGCCTACGAGCAGTACTTC. Encoded protein: CASSLQGAYEQYF.